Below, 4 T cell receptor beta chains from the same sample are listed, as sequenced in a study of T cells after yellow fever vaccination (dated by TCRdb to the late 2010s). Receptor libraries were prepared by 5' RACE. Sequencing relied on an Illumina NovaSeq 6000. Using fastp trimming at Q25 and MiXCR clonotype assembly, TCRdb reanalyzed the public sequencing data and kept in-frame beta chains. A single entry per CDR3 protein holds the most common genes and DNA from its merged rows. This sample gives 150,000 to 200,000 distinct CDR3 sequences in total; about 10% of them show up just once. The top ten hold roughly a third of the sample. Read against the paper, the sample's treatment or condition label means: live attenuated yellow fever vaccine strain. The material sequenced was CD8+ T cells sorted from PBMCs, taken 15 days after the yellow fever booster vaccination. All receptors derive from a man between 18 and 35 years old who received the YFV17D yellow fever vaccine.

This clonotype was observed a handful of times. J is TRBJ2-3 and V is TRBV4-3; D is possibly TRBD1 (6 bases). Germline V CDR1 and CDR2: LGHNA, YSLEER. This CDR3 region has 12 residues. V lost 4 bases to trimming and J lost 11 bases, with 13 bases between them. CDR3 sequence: CASSPSGTMQYF. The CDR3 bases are TGCGCCAGCAGCCCCTCCGGGACAATGCAGTATTTT.

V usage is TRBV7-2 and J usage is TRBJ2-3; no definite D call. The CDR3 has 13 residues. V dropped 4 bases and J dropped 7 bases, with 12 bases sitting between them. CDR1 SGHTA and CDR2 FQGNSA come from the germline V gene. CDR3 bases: TGTGCCAGCAGCTATGATTTGTCGTATACGCAGTATTTT. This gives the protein CASSYDLSYTQYF.

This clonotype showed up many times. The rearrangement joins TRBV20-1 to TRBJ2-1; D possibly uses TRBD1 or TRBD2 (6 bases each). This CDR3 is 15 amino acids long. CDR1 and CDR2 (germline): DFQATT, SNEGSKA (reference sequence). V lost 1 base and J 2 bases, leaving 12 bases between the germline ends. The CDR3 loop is CSARAEEGAYNEQFF. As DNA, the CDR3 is TGCAGTGCTAGAGCCGAGGAGGGGGCCTACAATGAGCAGTTCTTC.

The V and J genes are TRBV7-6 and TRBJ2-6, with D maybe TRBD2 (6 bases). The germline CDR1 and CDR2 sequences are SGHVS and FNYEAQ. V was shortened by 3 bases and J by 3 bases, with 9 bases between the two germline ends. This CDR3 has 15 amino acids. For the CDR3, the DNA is TGTGCCAGCAGCTTCTCGGGGGATGGGGCCAACGTCCTGACTTTC. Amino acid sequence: CASSFSGDGANVLTF.